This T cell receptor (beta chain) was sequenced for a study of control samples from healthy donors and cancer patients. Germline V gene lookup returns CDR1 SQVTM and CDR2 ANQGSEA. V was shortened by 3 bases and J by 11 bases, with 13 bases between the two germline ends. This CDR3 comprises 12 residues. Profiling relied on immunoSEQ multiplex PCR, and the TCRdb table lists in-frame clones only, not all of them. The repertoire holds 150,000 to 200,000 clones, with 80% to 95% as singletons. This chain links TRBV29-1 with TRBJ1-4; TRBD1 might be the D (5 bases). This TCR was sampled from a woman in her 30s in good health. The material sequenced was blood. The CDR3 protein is CSVEPLGGKLFF. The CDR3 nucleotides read TGCAGCGTTGAGCCCCTTGGGGGGAAACTGTTTTTT.